The 26 T cell receptor beta chains below all came from one sample that was sequenced in a study of blood T cell repertoires in COVID-19. The method was immunoSEQ multiplex PCR; TCRdb's version includes in-frame clones alone and lacks a portion of them. The repertoire holds under 65,000 clones, with 87% as singletons. The sequenced sample consisted of peripheral blood. The source is an older woman with COVID-19, enrolled during active disease.

The chain carries TRBV2 and TRBJ1-3; 12 nucleotides agree with TRBD1. The CDR3 is made up of 17 amino acids. Per the germline V gene, CDR1 is SNHLY and CDR2 is FYNNEI. The junction had 9 bases not matched to a gene; V was cut back by 7 bases and J by 2 bases. CDR3 nucleotides: TGTGCCAGCACCCGAATGGGACAGGGGGCGGCTGGAAACACCATATATTTT. Translating it yields CASTRMGQGAAGNTIYF.

For the CDR3, the DNA is TGCGCCAGCAGCTTGGCCGGACAGGTCGGTTCTAATTCACCCCTCCACTTT. Encoded protein: CASSLAGQVGSNSPLHF. This sequence joins TRBV5-1 and TRBJ1-6, with 7 bases matching TRBD1. V lost 0 bases, J lost 6 bases, and 9 bases stayed unmatched. Per the germline V gene, CDR1 is SGHRS and CDR2 is YFSETQ. CDR3 length: 17 amino acids.

V and J are TRBV13 and TRBJ2-3; TRBD2 agrees at 13 bases. Germline CDR1 reads PRHDT; CDR2 reads FYEKMQ (reference sequence). CDR3 length: 18 amino acids. Trimming at V came to 5 bases and at J to 2 bases, leaving 10 bases not matched to a gene. In DNA form, the CDR3 reads TGTGCCAGCAGCAAAGGACTAGCGGGAGACCCCTACACAGATACGCAGTATTTT. Its translation is CASSKGLAGDPYTDTQYF.

A single count supports this clone. The chain recombines TRBV11-1 with TRBJ2-7; 10 bases align to TRBD2. With V trimmed by 0 bases and J by 4 bases, 9 bases remained unmatched. Looked up from germline, CDR1 is SGHAT and CDR2 is FQDESV (reference sequence). There are 17 residues in the CDR3. The chain's CDR3 is CASSLASGLAPSYEQYF. The CDR3 DNA reads TGTGCCAGCAGCTTAGCTTCGGGACTAGCGCCTTCTTACGAGCAGTACTTC.

This clone was observed a few times. V usage is TRBV29-1 and J usage is TRBJ2-2, with 9 bases aligning to TRBD2. The CDR3 runs to 15 residues. Germline CDR1 SQVTM, CDR2 ANQGSEA. The junction had 4 bases not matched to a gene; V was cut back by 5 bases and J by 0 bases. The CDR3 reads CSVRSGRTNTGELFF. The CDR3 coding sequence is TGCAGCGTTCGAAGCGGGAGGACGAACACCGGGGAGCTGTTTTTT.

This chain connects TRBV5-1 to TRBJ1-2; 7 bases match TRBD1. J lost 7 bases, V lost 4 bases, and 10 bases had no gene match. Germline V gene lookup returns CDR1 SGHRS and CDR2 YFSETQ. The CDR3 is 14 amino acids. The CDR3 reads CASSTGTVVAGYTF. The CDR3 region has the DNA TGCGCCAGCAGCACCGGGACAGTTGTCGCTGGCTACACCTTC.

The chain couples TRBV18 to TRBJ1-2; 10 bases fit TRBD1. After removal of 4 bases from V and 8 bases from J, the junction contained 13 bases not matched to a gene. The germline V gene encodes CDR1 KGHSH and CDR2 LQKENI. CDR3 length: 16 amino acids. The CDR3: CASSQTGTGEEYGYTF. The CDR3 nucleotides read TGTGCCAGCTCACAAACCGGGACAGGGGAAGAGTACGGCTACACCTTC.

The V call is TRBV28, the J call TRBJ1-5; TRBD1 matches 7 bases. CDR1 and CDR2 from the germline V gene are MDHEN and SYDVKM. The CDR3 length is 15 residues. V was clipped by 2 bases and J by 5 bases; unmatched bases: 6. In nucleotides, the CDR3 is TGTGCCAGCAGTTTACGTGGAGGGGGCCATCAGCCCCAGCATTTT. It yields the protein CASSLRGGGHQPQHF.

This chain joins TRBV15 and TRBJ1-5, with D possibly being TRBD1 (5 bases). This CDR3 has 15 residues. V gave up 2 bases and J gave up 3 bases, with 11 bases separating them. Germline CDR1 LNHNV, CDR2 YYDKDF (reference sequence). The CDR3 DNA reads TGTGCCACCAGCAGACTGGGGGGGACCAATCAGCCCCAGCATTTT. Residues: CATSRLGGTNQPQHF.

This sequence joins TRBV11-2 and TRBJ2-3; perhaps TRBD1 as D (5 bases). V shed 6 bases and J shed 0 bases, with 16 bases lying between them. This CDR3 contains 16 residues. The germline V gene encodes CDR1 SGHAT and CDR2 FQNNGV. CDR3 region: CASRRQLWSSTDTQYF. For the CDR3, the DNA is TGTGCCAGCAGGAGACAGCTTTGGTCTAGCACAGATACGCAGTATTTT. The whole variable domain, filled in from reference TRBV11-2 and TRBJ2-3, reads EAGVAQSPRYKIIEKRQSVAFWCNPISGHATLYWYQQILGQGPKLLIQFQNNGVVDDSQLPKDRFSAERLKGVDSTLKIQPAKLEDSAVYLCASRRQLWSSTDTQYFGPGTRLTVL.

As to this clone: An end of the junction does not agree with germline; a read error may underlie this. The rearrangement uses TRBV19 and TRBJ2-7; D may be TRBD2 (6 bases). Per the germline V gene, CDR1 is LNHDA and CDR2 is SQIVND (reference sequence). The CDR3 spans 16 residues. CDR3 region: CASSTGGGGGPYEQCF. The CDR3 nucleotides read TGTGCCAGTAGTACCGGGGGTGGAGGAGGGCCCTACGAGCAGTGCTTC. The full variable domain, in which reference TRBV19 and TRBJ2-7 provide the parts outside the CDR3, is DGGITQSPKYLFRKEGQNVTLSCEQNLNHDAMYWYRQDPGQGLRLIYYSQIVNDFQKGDIAEGYSVSREKKESFPLTVTSAQKNPTAFYLCASSTGGGGGPYEQCFGPGTRLTVT.

This chain joins TRBV6-6 and TRBJ1-5, with 7 bases identical to TRBD1. J lost 1 base, V lost 8 bases, and 8 bases had no gene match. Germline V gene sequence: CDR1 MNHNY, CDR2 SVGAGI (reference sequence). The CDR3 totals 15 residues. The DNA of the CDR3 is TGTGCCAGCCGGGACAGAAATTTAAGCAATCAGCCCCAGCATTTT. Protein: CASRDRNLSNQPQHF.

The rearrangement links TRBV19 to TRBJ2-7, with TRBD1 as a possible D gene (6 bases). V was pared by 2 bases and J by 2 bases, with 10 bases between. CDR1 and CDR2 from the germline V gene are LNHDA and SQIVND (reference sequence). CDR3 length: 14 amino acids. This CDR3 reads CASSIKTGAYEQYF. The CDR3 DNA reads TGTGCCAGTAGTATAAAGACAGGAGCCTACGAGCAGTACTTC. The full variable domain, in which reference TRBV19 and TRBJ2-7 provide the parts outside the CDR3, is DGGITQSPKYLFRKEGQNVTLSCEQNLNHDAMYWYRQDPGQGLRLIYYSQIVNDFQKGDIAEGYSVSREKKESFPLTVTSAQKNPTAFYLCASSIKTGAYEQYFGPGTRLTVT.

This clone occurred once. V gene TRBV19 combines with J gene TRBJ1-4; 7 bases line up with TRBD1. The V gene end was trimmed by 6 bases and the J gene end by 4 bases; junction bases not matched to a gene: 8. CDR1 is LNHDA, CDR2 SQIVND, per germline (reference sequence). The CDR3 length is 15 residues. CDR3 sequence: CASSPRRDSNEKLFF. The DNA for the CDR3 is TGTGCCAGTAGCCCTCGCCGGGACAGTAATGAAAAACTGTTTTTT.

The V gene is TRBV6-1, the J gene TRBJ1-2; TRBD1 aligns across 10 bases. The CDR3 spans 18 residues. From germline, CDR1 is MNHNS and CDR2 SASEGT. Trimming took 4 bases from V and 2 from J; bases not matched to a gene: 13. The chain's CDR3 is CASSAPGQGTPGNYGYTF. The CDR3 DNA reads as TGTGCCAGCAGTGCGCCGGGACAGGGGACCCCCGGCAACTATGGCTACACCTTC.

The V gene is TRBV10-2, the J gene TRBJ2-6; 7 positions agree with TRBD1. This CDR3 is built from 14 residues. V lost 9 bases to trimming and J lost 2 bases; unmatched junction nucleotides: 4. Germline V gene lookup returns CDR1 WSHSY and CDR2 SAAADI. The CDR3 DNA reads TGCGCCAGTGACAGGGTTGCTGGGGCCAACGTCCTGACTTTC. Its protein is CASDRVAGANVLTF.

The genes are TRBV24-1 and TRBJ2-1; D perhaps matches TRBD1 (6 bases). Germline V lookup: CDR1 KGHDR, CDR2 SFDVKD. Trimming removed 4 bases from V and 7 bases from J, with 19 bases in between. This CDR3 is 16 amino acids long. CDR3 bases: TGTGCCACCAGTGACCCTTCCAGATCACAGGGTAATGAGCAGTTCTTC. Translation: CATSDPSRSQGNEQFF.

The CDR3 sequence is CAWSASGQQSGRPQHF. The CDR3 bases are TGTGCCTGGAGTGCGAGCGGACAGCAGAGCGGGAGGCCCCAGCATTTT. The chain links TRBV30 to TRBJ1-5, with a possible D match to TRBD1 (6 bases). Germline assignment: CDR1 GTSNPN and CDR2 SVGIG (reference sequence). V shed 1 base and J shed 9 bases, with 22 bases lying between them. The CDR3 consists of 16 residues.

The chain is built from TRBV4-1 and TRBJ2-7; TRBD1 matches at 9 bases. Unmatched junction bases numbered 7, after V lost 1 base and J lost 3 bases. Germline V CDR1 and CDR2: MGHRA, YSYEKL. This CDR3 region has 16 residues. The CDR3 here is CASSQVGGTGIYEQYF. CDR3 in DNA: TGCGCCAGCAGCCAAGTCGGTGGGACAGGGATCTACGAGCAGTACTTC.

This chain connects TRBV5-6 to TRBJ1-1, with a possible D match to TRBD1 (6 bases). Germline V lookup: CDR1 SGHDT, CDR2 YYEEEE. The germline V and J ends were trimmed by 4 bases and 0 bases, with 13 bases remaining between them. This CDR3 is 15 amino acids long. The CDR3 nucleotides read TGTGCCAGCAGCAGGCAGGGGATAATGAACACTGAAGCTTTCTTT. Residues: CASSRQGIMNTEAFF.

This clone was counted a few times. This chain uses TRBV4-1 with TRBJ2-7; D perhaps matches TRBD1 (6 bases). The CDR3 spans 15 residues. Germline CDR1 and CDR2: MGHRA and YSYEKL. The V end was cut by 4 bases, the J end by 0 bases, with 13 bases between. The CDR3 DNA follows: TGCGCCAGCAGCCGAGAACAGGGAATCTCCTACGAGCAGTACTTC. Protein sequence: CASSREQGISYEQYF.

The gene calls are TRBV7-8 and TRBJ1-2; no clear D gene. The germline V gene encodes CDR1 SGHVS and CDR2 FQNEAQ. The CDR3 is 13 amino acids. V gave up 5 bases and J gave up 6 bases, with 13 bases separating them. Here the CDR3 reads CASSHQRSDGYTF. Here the CDR3 DNA reads TGTGCCAGCAGCCATCAACGCTCGGATGGCTACACCTTC.

V gene TRBV27 combines with J gene TRBJ2-1; TRBD1 matches 10 bases. Per the germline V gene, CDR1 is MNHEY and CDR2 is SMNVEV (reference sequence). This CDR3 is 15 amino acids long. V dropped 6 bases and J dropped 4; count of bases not matched to a gene: 6. CDR3 coding DNA: TGTGCCAGCAGCCTGTGGGGACAGGGGTACAATGAGCAGTTCTTC. Translated, it gives CASSLWGQGYNEQFF.

The rearrangement joins TRBV7-2 to TRBJ1-3; TRBD1 is a possible D gene (5 bases). Germline-derived CDR1 and CDR2 are SGHTA and FQGNSA. V was trimmed by 4 bases and J by 2 bases, leaving 12 bases between them. The CDR3 loop spans 15 amino acids. The CDR3 is CASSYREGPGNTIYF. The CDR3 DNA reads as TGTGCCAGCAGCTACCGGGAGGGACCTGGAAACACCATATATTTT.

This clone was counted a single time. This chain uses TRBV19 with TRBJ2-1; 7 positions match TRBD2. CDR3 length: 12 amino acids. Losses at the gene ends were 5 bases for V and 8 bases for J; bases not matched to a gene: 3. The germline V gene encodes CDR1 LNHDA and CDR2 SQIVND (reference sequence). The CDR3 sequence: CASSRGGYEQFF. CDR3 DNA sequence: TGTGCCAGTAGTCGCGGGGGTTATGAGCAGTTCTTC.

J is TRBJ1-2 and V is TRBV6-5; maybe TRBD1 (6 bases). The CDR3 spans 13 residues. The germline gives CDR1 MNHEY, CDR2 SVGAGI. The V end was cut by 8 bases, the J end by 6 bases, with 16 bases between. For the CDR3, the DNA is TGTGCCAGCTCAGGGGCCCCGGAGGATGGCTACACCTTC. Its translation: CASSGAPEDGYTF.